This T cell receptor beta chain was sequenced for a study of shared clonotypes between healthy human individuals. The germline V gene has CDR1 MRHNA and CDR2 SNTAGT. The CDR3 length is 13 residues. Trimming pared 3 bases from V and 7 bases from J, leaving 10 bases between. The repertoire was sequenced with immunoSEQ multiplex PCR; TCRdb's copy has only in-frame clones and lacks some. Of approximately 100,000 clones in the sample, 65% to 75% were seen once. The chain joins TRBV6-4 to TRBJ2-1; either TRBD1 or TRBD2 may supply D (5 bases each). The sequenced material came from memory CD8+ T cells sorted from blood. Indicated subset: CD45RO+ cells pooled with CCR7-negative TemRA cells. The source of this sequence is a woman in her 30s in good health. The CDR3 nucleotides are TGTGCCAGCAGTGAGTCCGGGACGAATGAGCAGTTCTTC. It yields the protein CASSESGTNEQFF.